The 17 T cell receptor beta chains reported below all come from one sample, sequenced in a study of cytomegalovirus exposure and HLA in healthy donors. The PCR contained 60 Vbeta and 13 Jbeta primers. Only in-frame clones appear in the TCRdb table, and some are missing; sequencing was by immunoSEQ multiplex PCR. The profile shows approximately 120,000 clones, 74% of them singletons. The specimen sequenced was PBMCs. These receptors all stem from a woman between 45 and 60 years old in good health and CMV-seropositive.

This chain links TRBV5-6 with TRBJ2-1; no clear D gene. The CDR3 spans 13 residues. Germline-derived CDR1 and CDR2 are SGHDT and YYEEEE. Trimming cost V 0 bases and J 4 bases, with 5 bases left between them. CDR3 sequence: CASSLADYNEQFF. In DNA, the CDR3 is TGTGCCAGCAGCTTGGCAGATTACAATGAGCAGTTCTTC.

The chain has TRBV7-8 and TRBJ2-7; a possible D gene is TRBD1 (5 bases). Trimming pared 0 bases from V and 2 bases from J, leaving 8 bases between. The germline gives CDR1 SGHVS, CDR2 FQNEAQ. The CDR3 sequence is 14 residues long. DNA for the CDR3: TGTGCCAGCAGCTTAGCTACAGGACCCTACGAGCAGTACTTC. Translated, it gives CASSLATGPYEQYF. Drawing the rest from reference TRBV7-8 and TRBJ2-7, the complete variable domain is GAGVSQSPRYKVAKRGQDVALRCDPISGHVSLFWYQQALGQGPEFLTYFQNEAQLDKSGLPSDRFFAERPEGSVSTLKIQRTQQEDSAVYLCASSLATGPYEQYFGPGTRLTVT.

J is TRBJ1-2 and V is TRBV5-1, with D uncertain. V gave up 4 bases and J gave up 8 bases, with 15 bases separating them. Looked up from germline, CDR1 is SGHRS and CDR2 is YFSETQ. This CDR3 is 13 amino acids long. The CDR3 spells CASSTDGLAGYTF. Here the CDR3 DNA reads TGCGCCAGCAGCACAGACGGACTGGCGGGCTACACCTTC.

A remark on this clone: Other nucleotide sequences in the sample specify the same CDR3. The rearrangement joins TRBV6-1 to TRBJ1-2, with D possibly TRBD1 on 6 matching bases. CDR1 is MNHNS, CDR2 SASEGT, per germline. V was shortened by 4 bases and J by 4 bases, with 10 bases between the two germline ends. The CDR3 length is 13 residues. The CDR3 coding sequence is TGTGCCAGCAGTGTAATAGGGGGCTATGGCTACACCTTC. It specifies CASSVIGGYGYTF.

This clone was picked up a small number of times. The rearrangement joins TRBV7-6 to TRBJ2-5, with 9 bases identical to TRBD2. V was clipped by 6 bases and J by 4 bases; unmatched bases: 3. This CDR3 spans 13 amino acids. Germline V lookup: CDR1 SGHVS, CDR2 FNYEAQ. CDR3 nucleotide sequence: TGTGCCAGCAGTACAGCGGGGGGAGAGACCCAGTACTTC. Its translation is CASSTAGGETQYF.

The chain combines TRBV4-3 with TRBJ1-4; 10 nucleotides agree with TRBD1. The CDR3 totals 17 residues. Germline values: CDR1 LGHNA, CDR2 YSLEER. V lost 1 base to trimming and J lost 8 bases; unmatched junction nucleotides: 10. CDR3: CASSQVPWGQGNEKLFF. CDR3 coding DNA: TGCGCCAGCAGCCAAGTACCGTGGGGACAGGGGAACGAAAAACTGTTTTTT.

V gene TRBV28 combines with J gene TRBJ1-4; D is ambiguous. This CDR3 spans 17 amino acids. Between the trimmed V and J ends, which lost 8 bases and 3 bases, there was a span of 22 bases. The germline V gene has CDR1 MDHEN and CDR2 SYDVKM. CDR3 coding DNA: TGTGCCAGCCGTCAAGGGCAGCTGAGGGTGGCTAATGAAAAACTGTTTTTT. It codes for CASRQGQLRVANEKLFF.

The genes are TRBV9 and TRBJ2-2, with D possibly matching TRBD1 (6 bases). The CDR3 is made up of 16 amino acids. From germline, CDR1 is SGDLS and CDR2 YYNGEE. The V gene lost 0 bases and the J gene lost 9 bases, with 18 bases spanning the gap. Here the CDR3 reads CASSVARGTRGRELFF. Written as DNA, the CDR3 is TGTGCCAGCAGCGTAGCCAGGGGCACGCGTGGCCGGGAGCTGTTTTTT.

The chain carries TRBV4-1 and TRBJ2-7; D uncertain. Trimming removed 3 bases from V and 6 bases from J, with 6 bases in between. Germline-derived CDR1 and CDR2 are MGHRA and YSYEKL. The CDR3 is made up of 11 amino acids. The chain's CDR3 is CASSQGPEQYF. In DNA, the CDR3 is TGCGCCAGCAGCCAGGGCCCCGAGCAGTACTTC.

The rearrangement uses TRBV5-4 and TRBJ2-3; tentatively, D is TRBD2 (6 bases). Germline V lookup: CDR1 SGHNT, CDR2 YYREEE (reference sequence). CDR3 length: 15 amino acids. Trimming took off 4 bases at V and 0 bases at J, with 12 bases between the two ends. Here the CDR3 reads CASSLRTTSTDTQYF. The CDR3 DNA reads TGTGCCAGCAGCCTCCGGACTACAAGCACAGATACGCAGTATTTT.

The chain has TRBV19 and TRBJ2-2; possible D gene TRBD1, 6 bases. The germline V gene encodes CDR1 LNHDA and CDR2 SQIVND (reference sequence). The CDR3 is 17 residues long. V gave up 2 bases and J gave up 4 bases, with 17 bases separating them. CDR3 sequence (DNA): TGTGCCAGTAGTATAAGGGTGGGGGACACGAGCACCGGGGAGCTGTTTTTT. It is translated as CASSIRVGDTSTGELFF.

The chain combines TRBV9 with TRBJ2-1; 7 nucleotides align to TRBD1. Trimming removed 3 bases from V and 0 bases from J; junction bases left unmatched: 9. Germline assignment: CDR1 SGDLS and CDR2 YYNGEE. The CDR3 length is 17 residues. The CDR3 DNA reads as TGTGCCAGCAGCGCGAGAAAGGGGGCGAGCTCCTACAATGAGCAGTTCTTC. This codes for CASSARKGASSYNEQFF.

The V gene is TRBV5-1, the J gene TRBJ1-6; 8 nucleotides match TRBD1. Trimming cost V 4 bases and J 9 bases; bases outside gene matches: 12. The CDR3 spans 16 residues. The V gene's germline CDR1 is SGHRS and CDR2 YFSETQ. The DNA of the CDR3 is TGCGCCAGCAGCCCTTACAGGGGGACGGAGAGTTCACCCCTCCACTTT. Protein product: CASSPYRGTESSPLHF.

The rearrangement uses TRBV28 and TRBJ1-5; 11 bases line up with TRBD1. V lost 4 bases, J lost 7 bases, and 6 bases stayed unmatched. The CDR3 is 15 amino acids. Germline loops: CDR1 MDHEN, CDR2 SYDVKM. For the CDR3, the DNA is TGTGCCAGCAGTTCTGGACAGGGGGCTCACCAGCCCCAGCATTTT. Residues: CASSSGQGAHQPQHF.

This clone showed up just once. The junction does not match germline at one end; this may be a read error. Other DNA sequences in this sample translate to the same CDR3. The V gene is TRBV2, the J gene TRBJ1-6, with TRBD1 matching 7 bases. The CDR3 covers 15 residues. The germline V gene has CDR1 SNHLY and CDR2 FYNNEI. CDR3 sequence (DNA): TGTGCCAGCAGGAACTACCGGGACAGTAATTCACCCCTCCACTTC. The encoded protein is CASRNYRDSNSPLHF.

This rearrangement joins TRBV6-4 to TRBJ1-1; D possibly corresponds to TRBD1 (5 bases). Germline V gene sequence: CDR1 MRHNA, CDR2 SNTAGT. Trimming pared 6 bases from V and 5 bases from J, leaving 16 bases between. The CDR3 totals 14 residues. CDR3 nucleotides: TGTGCCAGCAGCGTGACAGTGGGTGATACTGAAGCTTTCTTT. It encodes CASSVTVGDTEAFF.

The V gene is TRBV7-2, the J gene TRBJ2-7; the D gene is possibly TRBD2 (6 bases). The germline V gene encodes CDR1 SGHTA and CDR2 FQGNSA. V was pared by 1 base and J by 2 bases, with 12 bases between. The length of the CDR3 is 15 residues. The CDR3 is CASSLGTTKPYEQYF. The CDR3 region has the DNA TGTGCCAGCAGCTTAGGGACTACCAAACCCTACGAGCAGTACTTC.